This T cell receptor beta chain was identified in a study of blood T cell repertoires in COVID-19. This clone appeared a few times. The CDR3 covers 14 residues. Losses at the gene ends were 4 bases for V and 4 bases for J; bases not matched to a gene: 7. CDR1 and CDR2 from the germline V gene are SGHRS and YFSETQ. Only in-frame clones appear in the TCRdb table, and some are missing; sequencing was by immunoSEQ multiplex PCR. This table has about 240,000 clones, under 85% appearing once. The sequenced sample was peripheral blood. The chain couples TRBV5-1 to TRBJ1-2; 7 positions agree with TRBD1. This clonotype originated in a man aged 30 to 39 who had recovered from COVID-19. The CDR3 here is CASSIGDSFYGYTF. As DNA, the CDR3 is TGCGCCAGCAGCATAGGGGACAGCTTCTATGGCTACACCTTC.